A selection of T cell receptor beta chains follows, all from one sample in a study of blood T cells in healthy people across ages. Each CDR3 protein is one row after TCRdb ran MiXCR on the 5' RACE reads. The sample lists about 940,000 distinct CDR3 sequences; around 48% were seen once. Material for sequencing was blood. These receptors came from a man aged 30 to 39 in good health. Each CDR3 is given with its conserved first and last residue. Fields, in order: J gene, clone size, V gene, D gene, CDR3 length, CDR3 protein, CDR3 DNA. The D gene is left open where the match is weak. Clone size is not always given. Where it is, it says once, few, many or a class for expanded clones.

J gene: TRBJ2-7; clone size: NA; V gene: TRBV4-3; D gene: NA; CDR3 length: 16; CDR3 protein: CASSQIRDTLAYEQYF; CDR3 DNA: TGCGCCAGCAGCCAGATCCGGGACACTTTGGCCTACGAGCAGTACTTC
J gene: TRBJ1-1; clone size: NA; V gene: TRBV5-1; D gene: NA; CDR3 length: 13; CDR3 protein: CASSLLESAAAFF; CDR3 DNA: TGCGCCAGCAGCTTATTGGAAAGCGCGGCTGCTTTCTTT
J gene: TRBJ2-6; clone size: NA; V gene: TRBV7-9; D gene: TRBD1; CDR3 length: 16; CDR3 protein: CASADRALWPANVLTF; CDR3 DNA: TGTGCCAGCGCAGACAGGGCCCTCTGGCCGGCCAACGTCCTGACTTTC
J gene: TRBJ1-2; clone size: NA; V gene: TRBV3-1; D gene: NA; CDR3 length: 15; CDR3 protein: CASSQETGPLYGYTF; CDR3 DNA: TGTGCCAGCAGCCAAGAGACAGGCCCCCTCTATGGCTACACCTTC
J gene: TRBJ2-7; clone size: few; V gene: TRBV5-1; D gene: TRBD2; CDR3 length: 14; CDR3 protein: CASSGAGTNYEQYF; CDR3 DNA: TGCGCCAGCAGCGGAGCGGGGACTAACTACGAGCAGTACTTC
J gene: TRBJ2-3; clone size: NA; V gene: TRBV30; D gene: NA; CDR3 length: 12; CDR3 protein: CAGRSIRATQYF; CDR3 DNA: TGTGCCGGGAGATCGATTCGTGCTACGCAGTATTTT
J gene: TRBJ1-2; clone size: NA; V gene: TRBV6-6; D gene: NA; CDR3 length: 16; CDR3 protein: CASSYSMGPANYGYTF; CDR3 DNA: TGTGCCAGCAGTTACTCGATGGGACCAGCGAACTATGGCTACACCTTC
J gene: TRBJ2-2; clone size: once; V gene: TRBV12-3/TRBV12-4; D gene: TRBD1; CDR3 length: 15; CDR3 protein: CASSFGTGPTGELFF; CDR3 DNA: TGTGCCAGCAGTTTTGGGACAGGACCCACCGGGGAGCTGTTTTTT
J gene: TRBJ2-3; clone size: few; V gene: TRBV6-1; D gene: TRBD2; CDR3 length: 17; CDR3 protein: CASSEAGETSGTDTQYF; CDR3 DNA: TGTGCCAGCAGTGAAGCAGGGGAGACTAGCGGAACAGATACGCAGTATTTT
J gene: TRBJ1-1; clone size: few; V gene: TRBV5-1; D gene: NA; CDR3 length: 15; CDR3 protein: CASSLEWGGSTEAFF; CDR3 DNA: TGCGCCAGCAGCTTGGAATGGGGGGGATCCACTGAAGCTTTCTTT
J gene: TRBJ1-2; clone size: few; V gene: TRBV24-1; D gene: NA; CDR3 length: 13; CDR3 protein: CATSDSADYGYTF; CDR3 DNA: TGTGCCACCAGTGATTCGGCTGACTATGGCTACACCTTC
J gene: TRBJ2-6; clone size: NA; V gene: TRBV5-1; D gene: NA; CDR3 length: 18; CDR3 protein: CASSLRALLSSGANVLTF; CDR3 DNA: TGCGCCAGCAGCTTGCGGGCCTTATTAAGCTCTGGGGCCAACGTCCTGACTTTC
J gene: TRBJ1-2; clone size: many; V gene: TRBV7-2; D gene: NA; CDR3 length: 16; CDR3 protein: CASSQRGGTRIYGYTF; CDR3 DNA: TGTGCCAGCAGCCAACGAGGGGGGACAAGAATTTATGGCTACACCTTC
J gene: TRBJ2-7; clone size: many; V gene: TRBV27; D gene: TRBD2; CDR3 length: 16; CDR3 protein: CASSLYPGTSGDEQYF; CDR3 DNA: TGTGCCAGCAGTCTCTACCCCGGGACTAGCGGGGACGAGCAGTACTTC
J gene: TRBJ1-6; clone size: once; V gene: TRBV5-1; D gene: NA; CDR3 length: 16; CDR3 protein: CASSLGKGRGNSPLHF; CDR3 DNA: TGCGCCAGCAGCTTGGGGAAGGGGCGAGGGAATTCACCCCTCCACTTT
J gene: TRBJ2-3; clone size: NA; V gene: TRBV15; D gene: NA; CDR3 length: 15; CDR3 protein: CATSRVGGITDTQYF; CDR3 DNA: TGTGCCACCAGCAGAGTGGGGGGAATCACAGATACGCAGTATTTT
J gene: TRBJ1-6; clone size: NA; V gene: TRBV7-2; D gene: NA; CDR3 length: 16; CDR3 protein: CASSYDWSSYNSPLHF; CDR3 DNA: TGTGCCAGCAGCTACGACTGGAGCTCCTATAATTCACCCCTCCACTTT
J gene: TRBJ2-3; clone size: NA; V gene: TRBV7-2; D gene: TRBD2; CDR3 length: 16; CDR3 protein: CASRVGTSGTTDTQYF; CDR3 DNA: TGTGCCAGCAGAGTGGGGACTAGCGGGACTACAGATACGCAGTATTTT
J gene: TRBJ2-7; clone size: NA; V gene: TRBV14; D gene: TRBD1; CDR3 length: 15; CDR3 protein: CASSQTGQGSDEQYF; CDR3 DNA: TGTGCCAGCAGCCAGACAGGGCAGGGGTCCGACGAGCAGTACTTC
J gene: TRBJ2-7; clone size: few; V gene: TRBV21-1; D gene: NA; CDR3 length: 14; CDR3 protein: CASSSQRQGREQYF; CDR3 DNA: TGTGCCAGCAGCTCCCAACGACAGGGGCGCGAGCAGTACTTC
J gene: TRBJ1-6; clone size: NA; V gene: TRBV6-2/TRBV6-3; D gene: NA; CDR3 length: 15; CDR3 protein: CASSYRGSRNSPLHF; CDR3 DNA: TGTGCCAGCAGTTACCGGGGATCGAGGAATTCACCCCTCCACTTT
J gene: TRBJ2-7; clone size: NA; V gene: TRBV5-1; D gene: TRBD1; CDR3 length: 14; CDR3 protein: CASNLGTGYYEQYF; CDR3 DNA: TGCGCCAGCAACCTAGGGACAGGTTACTACGAGCAGTACTTC
J gene: TRBJ1-2; clone size: once; V gene: TRBV3-1; D gene: TRBD1; CDR3 length: 15; CDR3 protein: CVSSQVDRALPGYTF; CDR3 DNA: TGTGTCAGCAGCCAAGTAGACAGGGCGCTCCCGGGCTACACCTTC
J gene: TRBJ2-2; clone size: NA; V gene: TRBV5-8; D gene: NA; CDR3 length: 16; CDR3 protein: CASSPLGTSGTGELFF; CDR3 DNA: TGTGCCAGCAGCCCCCTCGGGACCAGTGGCACCGGGGAGCTGTTTTTT
J gene: TRBJ2-1; clone size: few; V gene: TRBV11-3; D gene: TRBD1; CDR3 length: 13; CDR3 protein: CASSLEDRDEQFF; CDR3 DNA: TGTGCCAGCAGCTTGGAGGACAGGGATGAGCAGTTCTTC
J gene: TRBJ1-1; clone size: few; V gene: TRBV7-2; D gene: TRBD1; CDR3 length: 14; CDR3 protein: CASSWRTGDDEAFF; CDR3 DNA: TGTGCCAGCAGCTGGAGGACAGGGGACGATGAAGCTTTCTTT
J gene: TRBJ2-7; clone size: NA; V gene: TRBV28; D gene: TRBD1; CDR3 length: 13; CDR3 protein: CASRLNRGPEQYF; CDR3 DNA: TGTGCCAGCAGATTGAACAGGGGACCCGAGCAGTACTTC
J gene: TRBJ1-1; clone size: NA; V gene: TRBV27; D gene: NA; CDR3 length: 16; CDR3 protein: CASSPTRTVLNTEAFF; CDR3 DNA: TGTGCCAGCAGTCCAACAAGGACAGTTTTAAACACTGAAGCTTTCTTT
J gene: TRBJ2-3; clone size: few; V gene: TRBV10-3; D gene: NA; CDR3 length: 12; CDR3 protein: CAITSEGDTQYF; CDR3 DNA: TGTGCCATCACTTCTGAGGGAGATACGCAGTATTTT
J gene: TRBJ1-5; clone size: NA; V gene: TRBV4-1; D gene: TRBD1; CDR3 length: 19; CDR3 protein: CASSQASDRGVYSNQPQHF; CDR3 DNA: TGCGCCAGCAGCCAAGCCTCAGACAGGGGGGTCTATAGCAATCAGCCCCAGCATTTT
J gene: TRBJ2-1; clone size: NA; V gene: TRBV13; D gene: TRBD2; CDR3 length: 15; CDR3 protein: CASSLGTNRGDEQFF; CDR3 DNA: TGTGCCAGCAGCTTAGGGACTAATCGGGGGGATGAGCAGTTCTTC
J gene: TRBJ1-4; clone size: NA; V gene: TRBV28; D gene: NA; CDR3 length: 14; CDR3 protein: CASTLQGSNEKLFF; CDR3 DNA: TGTGCCAGCACCCTACAGGGTTCCAATGAAAAACTGTTTTTT
J gene: TRBJ2-3; clone size: NA; V gene: TRBV12-3/TRBV12-4; D gene: NA; CDR3 length: 14; CDR3 protein: CASSRCVAADTEYF; CDR3 DNA: TGTGCCAGCAGTCGCTGCGTGGCGGCAGATACGGAGTATTTT
J gene: TRBJ2-3; clone size: NA; V gene: TRBV12-3/TRBV12-4; D gene: NA; CDR3 length: 15; CDR3 protein: CASSLAGVSADTQYF; CDR3 DNA: TGTGCCAGCAGTTTAGCGGGGGTGAGCGCAGATACGCAGTATTTT
J gene: TRBJ2-1; clone size: NA; V gene: TRBV15; D gene: NA; CDR3 length: 15; CDR3 protein: CATSRELGRGDEQFF; CDR3 DNA: TGTGCCACCAGCAGAGAATTGGGGCGCGGGGATGAGCAGTTCTTC
J gene: TRBJ1-4; clone size: NA; V gene: TRBV27; D gene: NA; CDR3 length: 15; CDR3 protein: CASSLIGPFNEKLFF; CDR3 DNA: TGTGCCAGCAGTTTAATCGGGCCCTTTAATGAAAAACTGTTTTTT
J gene: TRBJ2-3; clone size: NA; V gene: TRBV4-1; D gene: NA; CDR3 length: 16; CDR3 protein: CASSQRGSTSTDTQYF; CDR3 DNA: TGCGCCAGCAGCCAGCGTGGGAGTACTAGCACAGATACGCAGTATTTT
J gene: TRBJ2-7; clone size: few; V gene: TRBV7-9; D gene: TRBD1; CDR3 length: 14; CDR3 protein: CASSFWDRDYEQYF; CDR3 DNA: TGTGCCAGCAGCTTTTGGGACAGAGACTACGAGCAGTACTTC
J gene: TRBJ2-3; clone size: NA; V gene: TRBV7-2; D gene: NA; CDR3 length: 13; CDR3 protein: CASRASSTDTQYF; CDR3 DNA: TGTGCCAGCAGGGCTAGTAGCACAGATACGCAGTATTTT